Listed below are T cell receptor beta chains from one sample, sequenced in a study of T cell responses to AZD1222 COVID-19 vaccine. Sequencing used immunoSEQ multiplex PCR; TCRdb keeps in-frame clones, though not all of them. The sample includes about 110,000 clones, 70% to 90% of them seen just once. The material sequenced was peripheral blood, taken 28 days after the second AZD1222 dose. These receptors all come from an adult who received the AZD1222 COVID-19 vaccine. CDR3s include the opening cysteine and the closing phenylalanine or tryptophan. The D gene is left open where the match is weak. Only part of the rows carry a size: once, few, many, or a class if the clone is expanded.

.,TRBJ1-3,.,TRBV6-5,CASSLAMIRGNTIYF,TGTGCCAGCAGTCTCGCCATGATTAGGGGAAACACCATATATTTT
.,TRBJ2-6,.,TRBV18,CASSPRLGSGANVLTF,TGTGCCAGCTCACCACGATTGGGCTCTGGGGCCAACGTCCTGACTTTC
.,TRBJ1-2,TRBD1,TRBV18,CASSPGQGDYGYTF,TGTGCCAGCTCACCGGGACAGGGTGACTATGGCTACACCTTC
.,TRBJ2-7,.,TRBV6-6,CASSSSRDEQYF,TGTGCCAGCAGTTCTTCTAGGGACGAGCAGTACTTC
.,TRBJ2-1,TRBD2,TRBV7-9,CASTLPGLARQFF,TGTGCCAGCACCCTACCGGGACTAGCTCGGCAGTTCTTC
.,TRBJ2-1,.,TRBV18,CASSTDKTNEQFF,TGTGCCAGCTCAACCGACAAGACCAATGAGCAGTTCTTC
once,TRBJ2-1,.,TRBV7-3,CASSLSKNADNEQFF,TGTGCCAGCAGCTTATCCAAAAACGCGGACAATGAGCAGTTCTTC
.,TRBJ2-5,TRBD1,TRBV5-6,CASSGAGQGQETQYF,TGTGCCAGCAGCGGAGCGGGACAGGGGCAAGAGACCCAGTACTTC
many,TRBJ2-2,.,TRBV7-2,CASSPGRELFF,TGTGCCAGCAGCCCAGGCCGGGAGCTGTTTTTT
once,TRBJ2-7,.,TRBV7-9,CASSFAGTYEQYF,TGTGCCAGCAGCTTTGCCGGCACCTACGAGCAGTACTTC
.,TRBJ1-2,.,TRBV5-4,CASSLVPDNYGYTF,TGTGCCAGCAGCTTGGTTCCAGACAACTATGGCTACACCTTC
.,TRBJ2-2,TRBD1,TRBV6-5,CASRGTESNTGELFF,TGTGCCAGCAGAGGGACAGAGTCAAATACCGGGGAGCTGTTTTTT
.,TRBJ1-5,.,TRBV10-2,CASGTEGYSNQPQHF,TGCGCCAGCGGGACGGAAGGGTATAGCAATCAGCCCCAGCATTTT
.,TRBJ2-7,.,TRBV6-2/TRBV6-3,CASSYFLSYEQYF,TGTGCCAGCAGTTACTTCCTCAGCTACGAGCAGTACTTC
.,TRBJ2-5,.,TRBV12-5,CASGLRGQTQYF,TGTGCTAGTGGTCTCCGGGGGCAGACCCAGTACTTC
once,TRBJ2-7,.,TRBV11-3,CASSPPMSYEQYF,TGTGCCAGCAGCCCGCCCATGTCATACGAGCAGTACTTC
few,TRBJ2-2,TRBD2,TRBV6-1,CASSEPAGAPGELFF,TGTGCCAGCAGTGAACCAGCGGGAGCTCCCGGGGAGCTGTTTTTT
medium-sized,TRBJ2-3,.,TRBV5-4,CASSPLISPSTDTQYF,TGTGCCAGCAGCCCACTTATTAGTCCTAGCACAGATACGCAGTATTTT
.,TRBJ2-7,TRBD1,TRBV3-1/TRBV3-2,CASSQTWGQPYEQYF,TGTGCCAGCAGTCAAACCTGGGGACAGCCCTACGAGCAGTACTTC
.,TRBJ2-3,TRBD2,TRBV3-1/TRBV3-2,CASNPGLAVSVSTDTQYF,TGTGCCAGCAATCCGGGACTAGCGGTGTCTGTAAGCACAGATACGCAGTATTTT
once,TRBJ1-1,.,TRBV30,CAWSVPRLGTEAFF,TGTGCCTGGAGTGTACCCCGGTTGGGGACTGAAGCTTTCTTT
.,TRBJ1-4,.,TRBV11-2,CASSLAWGYNEKLFF,TGTGCCAGCAGCTTAGCTTGGGGGTATAATGAAAAACTGTTTTTT
few,TRBJ1-6,.,TRBV7-9,CASSLGGREGSPLHF,TGTGCCAGCAGCTTAGGGGGCAGGGAAGGCTCACCCCTCCACTTT
.,TRBJ2-1,.,TRBV24-1,CATSDPDSPNEQFF,TGTGCCACCAGTGACCCCGACAGTCCGAATGAGCAGTTCTTC
.,TRBJ2-3,.,TRBV24-1,CATQRVGTDTQYF,TGTGCCACCCAACGGGTGGGCACAGATACGCAGTATTTT
.,TRBJ1-2,.,TRBV5-5,CASNPVLANYGYTF,TGTGCCAGCAACCCCGTGTTAGCTAACTATGGCTACACCTTC
.,TRBJ2-3,TRBD1,TRBV7-7,CASSSGTGPTDTQYF,TGTGCCAGCAGTAGTGGGACAGGGCCCACAGATACGCAGTATTTT
.,TRBJ1-1,.,TRBV6-1,CASSEGRTAFF,TGTGCCAGCAGTGAAGGCAGGACAGCTTTCTTT
.,TRBJ1-2,.,TRBV3-1/TRBV3-2,CATSNQVSYGYTF,TGTGCCACTTCTAATCAGGTTAGCTATGGCTACACCTTC
.,TRBJ2-1,TRBD2,TRBV15,CATSRPGTSGIRQQFF,TGTGCCACCAGCAGACCCGGGACTAGCGGGATTAGACAGCAGTTCTTC
once,TRBJ2-1,.,TRBV7-6,CASSLSPRLGESSYNEQFF,TGTGCCAGCAGCTTAAGTCCCCGACTAGGGGAAAGCTCCTACAATGAGCAGTTCTTC
.,TRBJ1-1,.,TRBV9,CASSVGLGGGNTEAFF,TGTGCCAGCAGCGTAGGATTGGGCGGGGGGAACACTGAAGCTTTCTTT
.,TRBJ1-3,.,TRBV9,CASSVGDTSYTIYF,TGTGCCAGCAGCGTAGGCGACACCAGTTACACCATATATTTT
.,TRBJ1-2,.,TRBV12-5,CASGPRERDYGYTF,TGTGCTAGTGGTCCCAGGGAAAGAGACTATGGCTACACCTTC
.,TRBJ1-3,.,TRBV30,CAWSVLGYSGNTIYF,TGTGCCTGGAGTGTACTAGGCTACTCTGGAAACACCATATATTTT
.,TRBJ2-1,.,TRBV7-3,CASSLNGQGLQFF,TGTGCCAGCAGCTTAAACGGTCAGGGTCTCCAGTTCTTC
.,TRBJ1-6,TRBD1,TRBV7-2,CASSLGRDRSSPLHF,TGTGCCAGCAGCTTAGGCCGGGACAGGAGTTCACCCCTCCACTTT
.,TRBJ2-5,.,TRBV4-3,CASSQDTAEETQYF,TGCGCCAGCAGCCAAGATACAGCAGAAGAGACCCAGTACTTC
.,TRBJ2-5,TRBD2,TRBV7-2,CASSFRVSGRPQETQYF,TGTGCCAGCAGCTTTCGCGTTAGCGGGAGACCTCAAGAGACCCAGTACTTC